This T cell receptor (beta chain) was sequenced for a study of OX40 agonist ivuxolimab in advanced cancers. As for the study in general: From about 23 to 85 years was the age range, with a mean of around 60 years, and over 70% were male. Allowance was made for prior anti-PD-1, anti-PD-L1 or anti-CTLA-4 therapy, and 35% to 40% had some. Study-level findings and limits: Expanded clones belonging to CD8+ T cells outnumbered, on average, those of CD4+. Blood T cells, both CD4+ and CD8+, expanded clonally by week 6 at 0.1 to 3.0 mg/kg.

In its sample, this clone was seen a few times. Its specificity is not known. Produced via immunoSEQ multiplex PCR; TCRdb's table is partial and in-frame only. The sample shows some 45,000 clones, roughly 86% of them seen only once. Per germline, CDR1 SGHVS and CDR2 FQNEAQ. CDR3 length: 14 amino acids. Trimming shortened V by 1 base and J by 4 bases, and 10 bases separated the two germline ends. The sample was CD4+ or CD8+ T cells sorted from blood, taken in a trial of the OX40 agonist ivuxolimab. This TCR was sampled from an adult with an advanced solid tumor such as melanoma, head and neck, liver or kidney cancer. This sequence joins TRBV7-8 and TRBJ1-2; D is undetermined. CDR3 DNA sequence: TGTGCCAGCAGCTTAGGGCAGGCGTCCTATGGCTACACCTTC. It is translated as CASSLGQASYGYTF.